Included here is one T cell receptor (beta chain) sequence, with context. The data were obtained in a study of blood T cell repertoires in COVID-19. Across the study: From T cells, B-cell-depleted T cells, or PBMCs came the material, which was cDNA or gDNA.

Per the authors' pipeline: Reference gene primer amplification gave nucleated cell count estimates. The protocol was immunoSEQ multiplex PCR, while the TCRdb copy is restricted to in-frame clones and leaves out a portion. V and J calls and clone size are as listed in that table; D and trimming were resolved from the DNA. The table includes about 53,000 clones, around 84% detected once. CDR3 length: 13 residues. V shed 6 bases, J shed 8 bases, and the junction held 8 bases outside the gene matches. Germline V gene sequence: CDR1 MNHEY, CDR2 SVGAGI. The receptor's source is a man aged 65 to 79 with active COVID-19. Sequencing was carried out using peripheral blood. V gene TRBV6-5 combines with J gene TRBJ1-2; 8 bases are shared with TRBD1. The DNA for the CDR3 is TGTGCCAGCAGCGGACAGGGCTTGGGAGGCTACACCTTC. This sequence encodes CASSGQGLGGYTF.